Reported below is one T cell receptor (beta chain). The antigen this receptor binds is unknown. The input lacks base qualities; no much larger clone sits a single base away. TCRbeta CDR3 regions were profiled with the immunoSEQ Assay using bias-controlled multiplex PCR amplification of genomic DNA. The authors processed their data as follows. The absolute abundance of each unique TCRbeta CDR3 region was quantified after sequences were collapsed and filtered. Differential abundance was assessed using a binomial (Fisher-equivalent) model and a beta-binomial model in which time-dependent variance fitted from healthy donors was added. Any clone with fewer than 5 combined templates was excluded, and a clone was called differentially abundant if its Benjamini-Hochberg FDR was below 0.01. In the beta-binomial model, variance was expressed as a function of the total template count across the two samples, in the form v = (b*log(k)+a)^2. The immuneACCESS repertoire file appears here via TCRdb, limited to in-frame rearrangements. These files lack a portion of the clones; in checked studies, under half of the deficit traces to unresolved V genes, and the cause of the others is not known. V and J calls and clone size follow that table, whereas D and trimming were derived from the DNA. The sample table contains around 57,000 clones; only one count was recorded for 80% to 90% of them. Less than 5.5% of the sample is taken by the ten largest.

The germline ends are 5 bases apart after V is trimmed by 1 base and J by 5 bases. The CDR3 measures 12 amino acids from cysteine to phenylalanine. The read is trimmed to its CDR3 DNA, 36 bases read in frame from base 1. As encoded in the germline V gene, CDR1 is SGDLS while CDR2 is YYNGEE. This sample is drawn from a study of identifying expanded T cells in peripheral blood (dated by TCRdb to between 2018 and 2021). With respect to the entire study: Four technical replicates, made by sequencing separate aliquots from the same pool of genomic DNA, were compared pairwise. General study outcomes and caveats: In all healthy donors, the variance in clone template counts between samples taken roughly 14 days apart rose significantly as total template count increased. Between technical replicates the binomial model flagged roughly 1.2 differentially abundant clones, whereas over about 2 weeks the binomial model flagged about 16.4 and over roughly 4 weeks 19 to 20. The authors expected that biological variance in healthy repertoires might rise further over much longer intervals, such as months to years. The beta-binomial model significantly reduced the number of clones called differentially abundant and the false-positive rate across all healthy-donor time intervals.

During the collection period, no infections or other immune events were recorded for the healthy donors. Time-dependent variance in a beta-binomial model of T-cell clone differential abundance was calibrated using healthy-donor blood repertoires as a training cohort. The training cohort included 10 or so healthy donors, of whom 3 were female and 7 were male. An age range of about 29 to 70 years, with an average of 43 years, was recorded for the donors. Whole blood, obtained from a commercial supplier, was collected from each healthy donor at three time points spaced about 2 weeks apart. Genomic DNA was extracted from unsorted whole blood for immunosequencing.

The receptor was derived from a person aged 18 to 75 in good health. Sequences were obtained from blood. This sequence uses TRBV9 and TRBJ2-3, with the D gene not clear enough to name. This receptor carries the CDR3 CASSVFGDTQYF. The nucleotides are TGTGCCAGCAGCGTATTTGGAGATACGCAGTATTTT.